This T cell receptor (beta chain) came from a study of T cell responses to AZD1222 COVID-19 vaccine. This clone was recorded once. Its target is unknown. General study results and limits: Baseline antibody screening turned up just a handful of seropositive AZD1222 recipients. Regions 160-218 and 743-854 held dominance among vaccine-associated CD4 TCRs, which spanned spike. Females made up more of the donors, who were largely white British, and clonal diversity may have come out too low. Reportedly, nearly half of unique spike TCRs recognized epitopes outside B.1.351/B.1.1.7 mutations.

Measured with immunoSEQ multiplex PCR; TCRdb has only the in-frame clones, and not every one. The sample lists some 110,000 clones; more than 75% were seen once. Germline trimming cut 5 bases from V and 4 bases from J; bases unmatched to any gene: 5. CDR1 SGHTA and CDR2 FQGNSA come from the germline V gene. CDR3 length: 14 amino acids. The material sequenced was peripheral blood, taken 28 days after the second AZD1222 dose. The chain carries TRBV7-2 and TRBJ2-1, with 7 positions matching TRBD2. The receptor's source is an adult who received the AZD1222 COVID-19 vaccine. CDR3 in amino acids: CASSPSGLYNEQFF. As DNA, the CDR3 is TGTGCCAGCAGCCCTAGCGGACTATACAATGAGCAGTTCTTC.